These T cell receptor beta chains were read from a single sample in a study of post-analysis software for immune sequencing data. Via MiXCR, TCRdb re-called the PCR reads, giving one row per CDR3 protein. The data show about 540,000 distinct CDR3 sequences, around a third seen once. Sample: blood. The receptors stem from a girl under 18 with multiple sclerosis. Both conserved end residues are part of each CDR3. The D gene is left open where the match is weak. Not every row has a clone size; where given, it reads once, few, many or a size class.

D	V	size	J	DNA	CDR3
TRBD1	TRBV7-9	few	TRBJ1-4	TGTGCCAGCAGCTACCGGACAGGGAATCCAACTAATGAAAAACTGTTTTTT	CASSYRTGNPTNEKLFF
NA	TRBV5-1	NA	TRBJ2-3	TGCGCCAGCAGCCGCCAACCGACAGATACGCAGTATTTT	CASSRQPTDTQYF
TRBD1	TRBV5-6	few	TRBJ2-6	TGTGCCGGCGTCCCACGGCAGGGGGCCTTTGGGGCCAACGTCCTGACTTTC	CAGVPRQGAFGANVLTF
TRBD2	TRBV5-1	NA	TRBJ2-1	TGCGCCAGCAGCCCGGGACTAGCGGGGCTGCAGTTCTTC	CASSPGLAGLQFF
NA	TRBV6-5	many	TRBJ2-3	TGTGCCAGCAGTTTGGGCCCTGCTCTAACGGATACGCAGTATTTT	CASSLGPALTDTQYF
NA	TRBV6-5	few	TRBJ1-2	TGTGCCAGCACTAGAACCGGAGACTATGGCTACACCTTC	CASTRTGDYGYTF
TRBD1	TRBV4-2	many	TRBJ2-7	TGTGCCAGCAGCCCAGGACAGGCCTACGAGCAGTACTTC	CASSPGQAYEQYF
NA	TRBV29-1	NA	TRBJ2-3	TGCAGTGCCCGGGGACCTAGCACAGATACGCAGTATTTT	CSARGPSTDTQYF
NA	TRBV12-3/TRBV12-4	few	TRBJ2-7	TGTGCCAGCAGTTTTTCTAGGGGACTCTACGAGCAGTACTTC	CASSFSRGLYEQYF
TRBD2	TRBV11-2	NA	TRBJ2-1	TGTGCCAGCAGCTTTCCAATGACTAGCGGGGGCTCCGTGACGGATGAGCAGTTCTTC	CASSFPMTSGGSVTDEQFF
TRBD2	TRBV20-1	few	TRBJ2-5	TGCAGTGCTGTAAATAGCGGGGGAGGAGAGACCCAGTACTTC	CSAVNSGGGETQYF
NA	TRBV2	many	TRBJ2-5	TGTGCCAGCATCGGGCACTTGGAAGAGACCCAGTACTTC	CASIGHLEETQYF
NA	TRBV27	NA	TRBJ1-2	TGTGCCAGCAGTCCCGTCCCAGGGATATATGGCTACACCTTC	CASSPVPGIYGYTF
NA	TRBV12-3/TRBV12-4	NA	TRBJ2-2	TGTGCCGGCAGGCTAATAGGGGACCTCAGCTCGAGGACCGGGGAGCTGTTTTTT	CAGRLIGDLSSRTGELFF
TRBD2	TRBV29-1	NA	TRBJ2-3	TGCAGCGCAGCGGGGCTTGGCACAGATACGCAGTATTTT	CSAAGLGTDTQYF
NA	TRBV7-2	once	TRBJ2-1	TGTGCCAGCAACTTAAGGGTTTGGGGGTTCTTC	CASNLRVWGFF
NA	TRBV28	few	TRBJ2-4	TGTGCCAGCAGTTTATCAGGCCAGGGGAGTGCCAAAAACATTCAGTACTTC	CASSLSGQGSAKNIQYF
NA	TRBV20-1	few	TRBJ2-7	TGCAGTGCCGTTTTTATGGAAAACGAGCAGTACTTC	CSAVFMENEQYF
NA	TRBV15	NA	TRBJ1-4	TGTGCCACCAGCAGAGATCGTAGAGATGAAAAACTGTTTTTT	CATSRDRRDEKLFF
NA	TRBV5-1	NA	TRBJ1-5	TGCGCCAGCAGCTTGGTATCAGGGAAAGAACAGCCCCAGCATTTT	CASSLVSGKEQPQHF
TRBD1	TRBV4-1	few	TRBJ2-1	TGCGCCAGCAGCCAGCCCGGGACAGGGCACAATGAGCAGTTCTTC	CASSQPGTGHNEQFF
TRBD1	TRBV6-1	NA	TRBJ2-5	TGTGCCAGCAGTGCCGGGACAGGGGGAGTGGATGAGCAGTACTTC	CASSAGTGGVDEQYF
NA	TRBV7-9	few	TRBJ1-5	TGTGCCAGCAGTTTAAGGAAAGGACAGCCCCAGCATTTT	CASSLRKGQPQHF
NA	TRBV4-1	few	TRBJ1-1	TGCGCCAGCAGGGGGATGGTGAAGTCGAACACTGAAGCTTTCTTT	CASRGMVKSNTEAFF
NA	TRBV11-2	few	TRBJ1-2	TGTGCCAGCAGCTTAGTTAGAGGTGGATATGGCTACACCTTC	CASSLVRGGYGYTF
NA	TRBV5-1	NA	TRBJ2-1	TGCGCCAGCTCGAAGAAGATGGACCATGAGCAGTTCTTC	CASSKKMDHEQFF
NA	TRBV7-8	few	TRBJ1-5	TGTGCCAGCAGCTTGTCGGCAGGGGATCAGCCCCAGCATTTT	CASSLSAGDQPQHF
NA	TRBV19	few	TRBJ1-5	TGTGCCAGCGCCAGGGGAACCAATCAGCCCCAGCATTTT	CASARGTNQPQHF
TRBD2	TRBV27	few	TRBJ2-1	TGTGCCAGCAGTCCCCGGGCGGGGGGAGGGTTCTTC	CASSPRAGGGFF
NA	TRBV20-1	many	TRBJ2-5	TGCAGTGGGGGGGACCAGTACTTC	CSGGDQYF
TRBD2	TRBV12-3/TRBV12-4	NA	TRBJ2-1	TGTGCCAGCAGTCCTGGGACTAGCGGGTTCTCCTACAATGAGCAGTTCTTC	CASSPGTSGFSYNEQFF
NA	TRBV11-2	few	TRBJ2-3	TGTGCCAGCAGCTTAGGGGGTTTACCAGATACGCAGTATTTT	CASSLGGLPDTQYF
TRBD1	TRBV28	once	TRBJ2-7	TGTCGGAGGACAGGGGGCGCGGGGCCCCGAACCTACGAGCAGTACTTC	CRRTGGAGPRTYEQYF
TRBD1	TRBV12-3/TRBV12-4	few	TRBJ2-1	TGTGCCAGCAGTCCCCGACAGGGTAGTAGCAATGAGCAGTTCTTC	CASSPRQGSSNEQFF
NA	TRBV10-3	many	TRBJ2-7	TGTGCCATCAGTGAGTCACGAGGGGGCGAGCAGTACTTC	CAISESRGGEQYF
NA	TRBV5-1	NA	TRBJ1-2	TGCGCCAGCAGCTTGGGTATCATAACTAACTATGGCTACACCTTC	CASSLGIITNYGYTF
NA	TRBV6-2/TRBV6-3	NA	TRBJ2-3	TGTGCCAGCAGTTCGGGACTCTTCGCCCCGTCTAGCCAACTCCTCCCGGATACGCAGTATTTT	CASSSGLFAPSSQLLPDTQYF
NA	TRBV18	NA	TRBJ1-2	TGTGCCAGCTCACCACGGTCGGACCGCTTCTATGGCTACACCTTC	CASSPRSDRFYGYTF
TRBD1	TRBV5-1	NA	TRBJ2-7	TGCGCCAGCACCGTGGGAGACAGGGGGTTTCGCGAGCAGTACTTC	CASTVGDRGFREQYF
TRBD2	TRBV15	NA	TRBJ2-3	TGTGCCACCAGCAGAGATCTTCCCCCTAGCGGTGAAAACACAGATACGCAGTATTTT	CATSRDLPPSGENTDTQYF
NA	TRBV5-6	NA	TRBJ2-5	TGTGCCAGCAGGACCGAGGCACTAACCCAAGAGACCCAGTACTTC	CASRTEALTQETQYF
TRBD2	TRBV5-1	NA	TRBJ2-7	TGCGCCAGCAGCAGGGACCCAGCGGGGCTCGACGAGCAGTACTTC	CASSRDPAGLDEQYF
NA	TRBV5-1	NA	TRBJ2-7	TGCGCCAGCAGCTTGGGTCCACGGCCCTACGAGCAGTACTTC	CASSLGPRPYEQYF
TRBD1	TRBV5-1	few	TRBJ1-2	TGCGCCAGCAGCACTGGACAGGTCTATGGCTACACCTTC	CASSTGQVYGYTF
NA	TRBV9	few	TRBJ1-2	TGTGCCAGCAGCGTAGCTAACTATGGCTACACCTTC	CASSVANYGYTF
TRBD1	TRBV6-2/TRBV6-3	few	TRBJ1-5	TGTGCCAGCAGGGAGGGACAGGTCCCCAATCAGCCCCAGCATTTT	CASREGQVPNQPQHF
NA	TRBV24-1	few	TRBJ2-1	TGTGCCACTTCTGCTCTCAGCTCCTACAATGAGCAGTTCTTC	CATSALSSYNEQFF